The 20 T cell receptor beta chains below come from one sample, sequenced in a study of cytomegalovirus exposure and HLA in healthy donors. A multiplex PCR was run with 60 Vbeta primers and 13 Jbeta primers. Data came from immunoSEQ multiplex PCR; TCRdb stores just in-frame clones and leaves some out. The sample includes 90,000 or so clones, approximately 71% of them seen just once. What was sequenced was PBMCs. The receptors derive from a young woman in good health and CMV-seropositive.

This chain links TRBV7-2 with TRBJ2-4, with 9 positions matching TRBD2. Germline V lookup: CDR1 SGHTA, CDR2 FQGNSA. J was trimmed by 10 bases and V by 8 bases; bases with no gene match: 12. This CDR3 has 14 amino acids. The CDR3 DNA sequence: TGTGCCAGCGACGCGGGGGGGCCGGTTGAGATTCAGTACTTC. Its protein product is CASDAGGPVEIQYF.

This chain joins TRBV29-1 and TRBJ1-1; 9 nucleotides agree with TRBD1. This CDR3 is built from 14 residues. The V gene's germline CDR1 is SQVTM and CDR2 ANQGSEA. Trimming cost V 6 bases and J 0 bases; bases outside gene matches: 5. The CDR3, as DNA: TGCAGCGTCCTCGGGACAGGGATGAACACTGAAGCTTTCTTT. Its translation: CSVLGTGMNTEAFF.

The CDR3 here is CASSLVAGAYNEQFF. The CDR3 DNA follows: TGTGCCAGCAGCTTAGTAGCGGGTGCCTACAATGAGCAGTTCTTC. The rearrangement links TRBV7-2 to TRBJ2-1, with TRBD2 identical over 7 bases. This CDR3 is 15 amino acids long. Germline assignment: CDR1 SGHTA and CDR2 FQGNSA. Germline trimming cut 1 base from V and 2 bases from J; bases unmatched to any gene: 2.

V and J are TRBV5-1 and TRBJ1-3, with D perhaps TRBD1 (5 bases). V lost 0 bases and J 0 bases, leaving 7 bases between the germline ends. The CDR3 has 15 residues. Per the germline V gene, CDR1 is SGHRS and CDR2 is YFSETQ. In DNA, the CDR3 is TGCGCCAGCAGCTTGGACGGGGGCTCTGGAAACACCATATATTTT. It codes for CASSLDGGSGNTIYF.

The rearrangement links TRBV15 to TRBJ2-2; 10 bases fit TRBD1. Unmatched junction bases numbered 2, after V lost 1 base and J lost 6 bases. The CDR3 loop spans 15 amino acids. The germline gives CDR1 LNHNV, CDR2 YYDKDF (reference sequence). The CDR3 nucleotides are TGTGCCACCAGCAGAGGCGGACAGGGGGCCGGGGAGCTGTTTTTT. Its translation: CATSRGGQGAGELFF.

This chain uses TRBV9 with TRBJ1-3; no reliable D call. Trimming shortened V by 3 bases and J by 0 bases, and 10 bases separated the two germline ends. Germline V CDR1 and CDR2: SGDLS, YYNGEE. The CDR3 runs 15 residues. CDR3 amino acids: CASSASSSSGNTIYF. The CDR3 DNA follows: TGTGCCAGCAGCGCGAGTTCGAGCTCTGGAAACACCATATATTTT.

The gene calls are TRBV27 and TRBJ2-3, with a tentative D call TRBD2 (6 bases). This CDR3 spans 14 amino acids. Trimming cost V 6 bases and J 2 bases, with 12 bases left between them. CDR1 is MNHEY, CDR2 SMNVEV, per germline (reference sequence). The CDR3 reads CASSPGGHTDTQYF. CDR3 nucleotides: TGTGCCAGCAGCCCAGGAGGGCACACAGATACGCAGTATTTT.

This clone was seen a handful of times. This likely stems from a read error, as it lies one base from a far larger clone. The chain links TRBV15 to TRBJ2-5; 9 bases match TRBD2. Trimming at V came to 5 bases and at J to 9 bases, leaving 7 bases not matched to a gene. This CDR3 contains 13 residues. Germline CDR1 and CDR2: LNHNV and YYDKDF (reference sequence). CDR3 sequence reads: CATSGLAGEAQYF. DNA for the CDR3: TGTGCCACCAGCGGCTTAGCGGGGGAGGCCCAGTACTTC.

The CDR3 loop reads CASSRTGYSPLHF. The CDR3 coding sequence is TGTGCCAGCAGTAGGACAGGGTACTCACCCCTCCACTTT. The gene calls are TRBV27 and TRBJ1-6; 8 bases align to TRBD1. Germline V CDR1 and CDR2: MNHEY, SMNVEV (reference sequence). The CDR3 runs 13 residues. The V segment lost 5 bases and the J segment 10 bases; nucleotides outside the gene matches: 4.

The V and J genes are TRBV6-5 and TRBJ2-1, with TRBD2 identical over 11 bases. From germline, CDR1 is MNHEY and CDR2 SVGAGI. The CDR3 length is 15 residues. Trimming removed 5 bases from V and 5 bases from J; junction bases left unmatched: 5. This chain's CDR3 is CASSLGLAAHNEQFF. The CDR3 DNA reads TGTGCCAGCAGTCTGGGACTAGCGGCCCACAATGAGCAGTTCTTC.

The chain carries TRBV7-9 and TRBJ2-7; TRBD2 agrees at 13 bases. Germline CDR1 and CDR2: SEHNR and FQNEAQ (reference sequence). The CDR3 covers 16 residues. V lost 5 bases, J lost 2 bases, and 6 bases stayed unmatched. This CDR3 reads CASSDRTSGSTYEQYF. In DNA form, the CDR3 reads TGTGCCAGCAGCGACCGGACTAGCGGGAGTACCTACGAGCAGTACTTC. Together with reference TRBV7-9 and TRBJ2-7, the CDR3 gives the full variable domain: DTGVSQNPRHKITKRGQNVTFRCDPISEHNRLYWYRQTLGQGPEFLTYFQNEAQLEKSRLLSDRFSAERPKGSFSTLEIQRTEQGDSAMYLCASSDRTSGSTYEQYFGPGTRLTVT.

This chain joins TRBV4-2 and TRBJ1-1, with D possibly being TRBD1 (5 bases). V lost 0 bases, J lost 3 bases, and 11 bases lay in between. From germline, CDR1 is LGHNA and CDR2 YNFKEQ. The CDR3 spans 15 residues. The CDR3 reads CASSQDRGRDTEAFF. CDR3 sequence (DNA): TGTGCCAGCAGCCAAGATCGAGGCAGGGACACTGAAGCTTTCTTT.

The chain carries TRBV25-1 and TRBJ2-7, with 7 bases aligning to TRBD1. Germline CDR1 reads MGHDK; CDR2 reads SYGVNS. This CDR3 contains 14 residues. The V segment lost 3 bases and the J segment 4 bases; nucleotides outside the gene matches: 6. The CDR3 coding sequence is TGTGCCAGCAGTGAGACAGGGACGTTTTACGAGCAGTACTTC. This gives the protein CASSETGTFYEQYF.

The gene calls are TRBV11-2 and TRBJ2-5, with TRBD2 as a possible D gene (5 bases). Germline CDR1 reads SGHAT; CDR2 reads FQNNGV. V gave up 1 base and J gave up 5 bases, with 8 bases separating them. The CDR3 has 13 residues. DNA for the CDR3: TGTGCCAGCAGCTTAGTGGAGGTGGAGACCCAGTACTTC. Its translation is CASSLVEVETQYF.

V and J are TRBV30 and TRBJ2-1, with D perhaps matching TRBD2 (6 bases). This CDR3 is built from 14 residues. Between the trimmed V and J ends, which lost 4 bases and 0 bases, there was a span of 10 bases. CDR1 and CDR2 (germline): GTSNPN, SVGIG (reference sequence). Here the CDR3 DNA reads TGTGCCTGGACTAGCGTTAGCTCCTACAATGAGCAGTTCTTC. Its protein product is CAWTSVSSYNEQFF.

The chain links TRBV7-6 to TRBJ2-1; D may be TRBD2 (7 bases). Germline values: CDR1 SGHVS, CDR2 FNYEAQ. V was shortened by 4 bases and J by 6 bases, with 16 bases between the two germline ends. The CDR3 sequence is 15 residues long. CDR3 nucleotide sequence: TGTGCCAGCAGCTCCCTAGGGGGAGGGTCCAATGAGCAGTTCTTC. Translation: CASSSLGGGSNEQFF.

This clone is a singleton in its sample. The V call is TRBV9, the J call TRBJ2-5, with 11 nucleotides matching TRBD2. This CDR3 has 14 amino acids. Germline assignment: CDR1 SGDLS and CDR2 YYNGEE. V was clipped by 5 bases and J by 4 bases; unmatched bases: 4. DNA of the CDR3: TGTGCCAGCAGTGGGCTAGCGGGAGGAGAGACCCAGTACTTC. Translating gives CASSGLAGGETQYF. Full variable domain (rest looked up from reference TRBV9 and TRBJ2-5): DSGVTQTPKHLITATGQRVTLRCSPRSGDLSVYWYQQSLDQGLQFLIQYYNGEERAKGNILERFSAQQFPDLHSELNLSSLELGDSALYFCASSGLAGGETQYFGPGTRLLVL.

The chain has TRBV7-9 and TRBJ2-2, with D possibly TRBD1 on 6 matching bases. In germline, CDR1 is SEHNR, CDR2 FQNEAQ (reference sequence). The CDR3 totals 14 residues. V lost 4 bases and J lost 3, with 9 bases in between. DNA for the CDR3: TGTGCCAGCAGCTCGCGGACAGACACCGGGGAGCTGTTTTTT. Residues: CASSSRTDTGELFF.

This clone was recorded a few times. This CDR3 reads CASSLSVSSRTEAFF. CDR3 bases: TGTGCCAGCAGTTTATCCGTTTCCTCGAGAACTGAAGCTTTCTTT. The chain combines TRBV28 with TRBJ1-1; no definite D call. The CDR3 consists of 15 residues. Trimming stripped 1 base from V and 5 bases from J, with 14 bases between. In germline, CDR1 is MDHEN, CDR2 SYDVKM. The whole variable domain, remainder taken from reference TRBV28 and TRBJ1-1, is DVKVTQSSRYLVKRTGEKVFLECVQDMDHENMFWYRQDPGLGLRLIYFSYDVKMKEKGDIPEGYSVSREKKERFSLILESASTNQTSMYLCASSLSVSSRTEAFFGQGTRLTVV.

Sample share makes this clone medium-sized (0.01 to 0.1%). V gene TRBV25-1 combines with J gene TRBJ2-7; D may be TRBD2 (5 bases). CDR3 length: 12 amino acids. V lost 6 bases and J 5 bases, leaving 11 bases between the germline ends. CDR1 and CDR2 from the germline V gene are MGHDK and SYGVNS. CDR3 DNA sequence: TGTGCCAGCAGCCCGCCGCGGGACGAGCAGTACTTC. It codes for CASSPPRDEQYF.